Here is one T cell receptor beta chain with its context. The data were obtained in a study of blood T cell repertoires in COVID-19. Study-level background: PBMCs, B-cell-depleted T cells, or T cells provided the cDNA or gDNA that made up the material.

The assay was immunoSEQ multiplex PCR, and TCRdb's table has in-frame clones only and misses some. The sample lists fewer than 200,000 clones; roughly 85% were seen once. After removal of 5 bases from V and 4 bases from J, the junction contained 9 bases not matched to a gene. The CDR3 is 15 amino acids. Sequenced input: PBMCs or T cells enriched from blood (not recorded which). The V and J genes are TRBV5-3 and TRBJ2-1; 7 bases agree with TRBD2. TRBV5-3 is known as an ORF, though its function is uncertain. The receptor's source is a young woman who had recovered from COVID-19. The CDR3 loop is CARREASGRYNEQFF. The CDR3 DNA reads as TGTGCCAGAAGAGAGGCTAGCGGTAGGTACAATGAGCAGTTCTTC.